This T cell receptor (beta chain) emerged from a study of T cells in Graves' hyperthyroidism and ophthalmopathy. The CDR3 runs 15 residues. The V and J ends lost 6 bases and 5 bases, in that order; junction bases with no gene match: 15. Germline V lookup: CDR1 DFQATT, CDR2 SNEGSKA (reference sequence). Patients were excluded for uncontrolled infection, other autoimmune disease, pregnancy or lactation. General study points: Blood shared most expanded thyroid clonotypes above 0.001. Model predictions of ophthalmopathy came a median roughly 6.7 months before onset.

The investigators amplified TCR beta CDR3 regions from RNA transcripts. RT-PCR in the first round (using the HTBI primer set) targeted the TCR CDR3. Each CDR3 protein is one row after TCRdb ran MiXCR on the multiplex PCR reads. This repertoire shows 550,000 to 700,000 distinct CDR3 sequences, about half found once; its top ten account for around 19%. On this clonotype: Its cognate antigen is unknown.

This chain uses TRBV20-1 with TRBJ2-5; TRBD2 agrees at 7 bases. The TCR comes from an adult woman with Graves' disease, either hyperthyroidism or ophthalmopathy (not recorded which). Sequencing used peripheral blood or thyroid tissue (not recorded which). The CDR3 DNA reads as TGCAGTGCCCGTGGACGGGGGGACTCCAATGAGACCCAGTACTTC. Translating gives CSARGRGDSNETQYF.